The clone carrying this T cell receptor beta chain appeared a single time. What it binds is not known. This record belongs to a study of Tregs in tolerant kidney transplant recipients. Mixed chimerism was transient after nonmyeloablative marrow transplants from related graft donors. Unstimulated regulatory T cells (CD4+CD25+CD127-), CD4+CD25- non-regulatory cells, CD4 and CD8 cells were FACS-sorted from thawed PBMCs. Study-wide results and limits: In tolerant patients, donor-specific Tregs outgrew total Tregs, suggesting antigen-driven expansion. Validation in larger populations is needed because few patients were studied.

V lost 1 base, J lost 1 base, and 16 bases lay in between. CDR1 and CDR2 from the germline V gene are MGHDK and SYGVNS. The CDR3 runs 17 residues. Data came from immunoSEQ multiplex PCR; TCRdb stores just in-frame clones and leaves some out. The sample shows 65,000 to 85,000 clones, roughly 90% of them seen only once. The TCR comes from a human patient who received a combined kidney and bone marrow transplant. Certain T cells may be donor cells from the graft. This chain uses TRBV25-1 with TRBJ2-5; TRBD2 is a possible D gene (7 bases). The input for sequencing was CD4+ T cells from blood (PBMCs), taken 24 months after the transplant. The CDR3 is CASSESGGARAQETQYF. As DNA, the CDR3 is TGTGCCAGCAGTGAATCTGGGGGGGCCCGGGCCCAAGAGACCCAGTACTTC.